The subject of this entry is one TCR beta chain. Its antigen is unidentified. Germline V gives CDR1 LGHDT, CDR2 YNNKEL (reference sequence). V shed 0 bases, J shed 5 bases, and the junction held 9 bases outside the gene matches. This CDR3 spans 17 amino acids. This record comes from a study of T cell responses to AZD1222 COVID-19 vaccine. Findings of the study overall: Donors in the cohort were predominantly white British and more often female, and clonal diversity was possibly underestimated. Only a handful of people who got AZD1222 tested seropositive at baseline. Repertoires in all cases were sampled only once the peak T cell response had passed. Dominant CD4 TCR responses targeted spike regions 160-218 and 743-854.

The repertoire was sequenced with immunoSEQ multiplex PCR; TCRdb's copy has only in-frame clones and lacks some. This repertoire shows 80,000 to 100,000 clones, roughly 86% found once; its top ten account for about 2.8%. The source of this sequence is an adult in good health. The sample in question was peripheral blood, obtained on day 0 of MenACWY control vaccination. The gene calls are TRBV3-1 (or the pseudogene TRBV3-2) and TRBJ2-2; 7 nucleotides line up with TRBD2. In nucleotides, the CDR3 is TGTGCCAGCAGCCAAGATGGGGTAGCGGGTGGGACCGGGGAGCTGTTTTTT. This encodes CASSQDGVAGGTGELFF.